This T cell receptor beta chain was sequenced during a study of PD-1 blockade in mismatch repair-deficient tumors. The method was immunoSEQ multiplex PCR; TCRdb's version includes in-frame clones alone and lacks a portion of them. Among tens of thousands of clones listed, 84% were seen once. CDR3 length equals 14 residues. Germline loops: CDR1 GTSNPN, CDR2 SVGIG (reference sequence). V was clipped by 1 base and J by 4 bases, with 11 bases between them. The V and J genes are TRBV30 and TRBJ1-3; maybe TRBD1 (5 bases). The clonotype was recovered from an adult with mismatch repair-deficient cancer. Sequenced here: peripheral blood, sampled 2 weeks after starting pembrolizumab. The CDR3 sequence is CAWSEDWGGNTIYF. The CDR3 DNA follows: TGTGCCTGGAGTGAGGACTGGGGGGGAAACACCATATATTTT.